This T cell receptor (beta chain) was obtained from a study of CD8+CD57+ T cells in acquired aplastic anemia. The CDR3 is 14 amino acids. V trimming: 6 bases; J trimming: 9 bases; junction bases outside the gene matches: 9. From germline, CDR1 is SNHLY and CDR2 FYNNEI. Genomic DNA, the template, was used for profiling of the TCR beta VDJ and CDR3. TCRdb used MiXCR to reprocess the reads, holding one entry per CDR3 protein. The table includes about 180,000 distinct CDR3 sequences, less than 55% detected once. The material sequenced was sorted CD4+, CD8+, or CD8+CD57+ T cells (not recorded which) from PBMCs. The J gene is TRBJ2-1, the V gene TRBV2, with TRBD2 matching 9 bases. The sequence was collected from a human donor in good health. The CDR3: CASRKIAGVGEQFF. Here the CDR3 DNA reads TGTGCCAGCAGGAAGATAGCGGGAGTGGGTGAGCAGTTCTTC.